The following is a T cell receptor (beta chain) sequence with its context. No antigen is known for it. This sample stems from a study of cytomegalovirus exposure and HLA in healthy donors. Healthy donors of bone marrow made up the group. Donors had nominal health at sampling but likely had unrecorded immune exposures. This CDR3 comprises 13 residues. Trimming took 3 bases from V and 3 from J, leaving 8 bases between them. Germline values: CDR1 SEHNR, CDR2 FQNEAQ (reference sequence). Study-wide results and limits: There were three CMV-associated chains whose specificity for CMV antigens was confirmed in vitro. Indistinguishable V segments, including TRBV6-2 and TRBV6-3, were excluded.

The primer mix had 60 Vbeta and 13 Jbeta primers. The method was immunoSEQ multiplex PCR; TCRdb's version includes in-frame clones alone and lacks a portion of them. Of fewer than 110,000 clones listed, 81% are singletons. The chain combines TRBV7-9 with TRBJ1-2; D gene uncertain. The sequenced material came from PBMCs. The sequence came from a man in his thirties or forties in good health and CMV-seronegative. The CDR3 spells CASSFPGDYGYTF. The CDR3 region has the DNA TGTGCCAGCAGCTTTCCCGGGGACTATGGCTACACCTTC.